These T cell receptor beta chains were read from a single sample in a study of blood T cell repertoires in COVID-19. Generated by immunoSEQ multiplex PCR, the TCRdb table keeps only in-frame clones and is missing some. The sample carries about 220,000 clones, 75% to 90% recorded once. What was sequenced was PBMCs or T cells enriched from blood (not recorded which). These receptors all stem from a woman aged 18-29 years in a cohort exposed to, infected with or recovered from COVID-19 (not recorded which). Each CDR3 is given with its conserved first and last residue. A D gene is named only where the DNA matches it firmly. Some rows mark clone size as missing; the rest say once, few, many or name a class of expanded clone.

cdr3_nt,cdr3_aa,clone_size,v_call,j_call,d_call
TGTGCCAGAGTCGAGGGCCTCGAGCAGTACTTC,CARVEGLEQYF,.,TRBV5-3,TRBJ2-7,.
TGTGCCAGTACCTGGGGGGGACTTACAACCGGGGAGCTGTTTTTT,CASTWGGLTTGELFF,.,TRBV7-8,TRBJ2-2,TRBD2
TGTGCCAGCAGCTTAGGCGGCCCCGAGTCTGGCTACACCTTC,CASSLGGPESGYTF,.,TRBV7-9,TRBJ1-2,.
TGTGCCAGCAGTTTAGGGGGGAGGGCTAACACTGAAGCTTTCTTT,CASSLGGRANTEAFF,.,TRBV28,TRBJ1-1,.
TGTGCCAGCAGCTTAGTTGCGGTGGACTACAATGAGCAGTTCTTC,CASSLVAVDYNEQFF,.,TRBV11-3,TRBJ2-1,.
TGTGCCAGCAGCTCTCCGGGAACTAATGAAAAACTGTTTTTT,CASSSPGTNEKLFF,.,TRBV28,TRBJ1-4,.
TGTGCCAGCAAGCTGCAGGCGCCCACTGAAGCTTTCTTT,CASKLQAPTEAFF,.,TRBV11-3,TRBJ1-1,.
TGTGCCAGCAGTCCCGGACAGGGCGACACTGAAGCTTTCTTT,CASSPGQGDTEAFF,once,TRBV4-2,TRBJ1-1,TRBD1
TGTGCCAGCAGTTCCGGGGGTTACAATGAGCAGTTCTTC,CASSSGGYNEQFF,.,TRBV12-3/TRBV12-4,TRBJ2-1,.
TGTGCCAGCAGCCAAGAACGAAAGCGAACAGATACGCAGTATTTT,CASSQERKRTDTQYF,.,TRBV3-1/TRBV3-2,TRBJ2-3,.
TGTGCCAGTAGTCTGAGGTACGGGGGGCTTAGCAATCAGCCCCAGCATTTT,CASSLRYGGLSNQPQHF,.,TRBV19,TRBJ1-5,.
TGCGCCAGCAGCCATGGACAGCTGAATAATTCACCCCTCCACTTT,CASSHGQLNNSPLHF,.,TRBV4-1,TRBJ1-6,.
TGTGCCAGCAGCTTCGTTTCGGGACTAGCGGACAATGAGCAGTTCTTC,CASSFVSGLADNEQFF,.,TRBV5-4,TRBJ2-1,TRBD2
TGTGCCAGCAACACGGTGGGAGGGGTCACAGATACGCAGTATTTT,CASNTVGGVTDTQYF,.,TRBV7-9,TRBJ2-3,TRBD2
TGTGCCAGCAGCAGATTCGCCGGGACAGGGGACCAGCCCCAGCATTTT,CASSRFAGTGDQPQHF,.,TRBV5-6,TRBJ1-5,TRBD1
TGTGCCAGCAGCTTGGGTGACAGGGGCATGAACACTGAAGCTTTCTTT,CASSLGDRGMNTEAFF,few,TRBV5-5,TRBJ1-1,TRBD1
TGCAGTGCTACAGGGGGCTTTGAAGCTTTCTTT,CSATGGFEAFF,.,TRBV20-1,TRBJ1-1,TRBD1
TGCGCCAGCAGCCAAGATAATCCCTTCTACGAGCAGTACTTC,CASSQDNPFYEQYF,once,TRBV4-1,TRBJ2-7,.
TGTGCCAGCAGAACTACAGGGGGCACTGAAGCTTTCTTT,CASRTTGGTEAFF,.,TRBV12-3/TRBV12-4,TRBJ1-1,TRBD1
TGTGCCAGCAGCCCTCGACCGGGGGACACCGGGGAGCTGTTTTTT,CASSPRPGDTGELFF,.,TRBV11-2,TRBJ2-2,.
TGCGCCAGCAGCAATTCGGACAGCTCCTATGGCTACACCTTC,CASSNSDSSYGYTF,.,TRBV5-1,TRBJ1-2,.
TGCGCCAGCAGCCCAACTAGCGGGAGGGCCTCCGGGGAGCTGTTTTTT,CASSPTSGRASGELFF,.,TRBV5-1,TRBJ2-2,TRBD2
TGTGCCAGCAGCTCACACGGGACACTTGAAGCTTTCTTT,CASSSHGTLEAFF,.,TRBV3-1/TRBV3-2,TRBJ1-1,.
TGTGCCAGCACTTTAGGACAGGGAGGATATGGCTACACCTTC,CASTLGQGGYGYTF,.,TRBV28,TRBJ1-2,TRBD1
TGTGCCAGCAGCTTCGAGGCGGGATACAATGAGCAGTTCTTC,CASSFEAGYNEQFF,.,TRBV5-5,TRBJ2-1,.
TGTGCCAGCAGTTTTAGCGGGGGGAACACCGGGGAGCTGTTTTTT,CASSFSGGNTGELFF,.,TRBV9,TRBJ2-2,TRBD2
TGTGCCAGTCAAGGGCGGGAGGTTCAGCCCCAGCATTTT,CASQGREVQPQHF,.,TRBV19,TRBJ1-5,.
TGTGCCAGCAGCTCCCCGGGGCAGGGGCGGACCGGGGAGCTGTTTTTT,CASSSPGQGRTGELFF,.,TRBV7-6,TRBJ2-2,.
TGTGCCAGCAGTGAACTCCAGGGGTTTGGAAACACCATATATTTT,CASSELQGFGNTIYF,.,TRBV25-1,TRBJ1-3,.
TGTGCCAGCAGCTTAGACGGTTGGAGATTGGACAATGAGCAGTTCTTC,CASSLDGWRLDNEQFF,.,TRBV7-9,TRBJ2-1,.
TGTGCCAGCAGTGAAGTGCGTTATGGCTACACCTTC,CASSEVRYGYTF,.,TRBV2,TRBJ1-2,.
TGTGCCAGCAGCCGGGCTAGCGGTCTCTACGAGCAGTACTTC,CASSRASGLYEQYF,.,TRBV7-9,TRBJ2-7,TRBD2
TGTGCCACCAGTGTTGCTGCCCAGGAGACCCAGTACTTC,CATSVAAQETQYF,.,TRBV24-1,TRBJ2-5,.
TGTGCCAGCAGCTTGGGACAGGGCTACCAAGAGACCCAGTACTTC,CASSLGQGYQETQYF,.,TRBV5-8,TRBJ2-5,TRBD1
TGCAGTGCTAGTGAGGAGGGCTATGGCTACACCTTC,CSASEEGYGYTF,.,TRBV20-1,TRBJ1-2,.
TGTGCCAGCAGCCAAAGCCTAGGGGACTACGAGCAGTACTTC,CASSQSLGDYEQYF,once,TRBV3-1/TRBV3-2,TRBJ2-7,.
TGTGCCAGCTCAAATACCCAGGGTGATGGAGATGGCTACACCTTC,CASSNTQGDGDGYTF,.,TRBV18,TRBJ1-2,.
TGTGCCAGCAGCCAAGATCCCCCCACGGCCTATAATTCACCCCTCCACTTT,CASSQDPPTAYNSPLHF,.,TRBV14,TRBJ1-6,.
TGTGCCAGCAGCTTGGGGACAGTTATGAACACTGAAGCTTTCTTT,CASSLGTVMNTEAFF,.,TRBV5-4,TRBJ1-1,.
TGTGCCAGCAGTCTCTTTGGGGGGGGAAACACCATATATTTT,CASSLFGGGNTIYF,.,TRBV6-5,TRBJ1-3,.
TGCGCCAGCAGCCCCCCGTCCCAGGTGGAGGGCACAGATACGCAGTATTTT,CASSPPSQVEGTDTQYF,once,TRBV5-1,TRBJ2-3,.
TGTGCCAGCAGCCCCCTGGGCCATCAGCCCCAGCATTTT,CASSPLGHQPQHF,.,TRBV6-5,TRBJ1-5,.
TGTGCCAGCAGCTTCGACCGGCCAAGAGGGGGAAACACCATATATTTT,CASSFDRPRGGNTIYF,.,TRBV7-4,TRBJ1-3,.
TGTGCCAGCAGGCGGGGGGGATCCTACAATGAGCAGTTCTTC,CASRRGGSYNEQFF,.,TRBV28,TRBJ2-1,TRBD2
TGTGCCAGCAGCCACGGGGGACAGCTGACTAATTCACCCCTCCACTTT,CASSHGGQLTNSPLHF,.,TRBV7-9,TRBJ1-6,TRBD1
TGTGCCAGCAGCCCCGGACAGGGGGGTGAAAAACTGTTTTTT,CASSPGQGGEKLFF,.,TRBV5-8,TRBJ1-4,TRBD1
TGTGCCAGCTCCCCGGCAGGTTCAAACACTGAAGCTTTCTTT,CASSPAGSNTEAFF,.,TRBV18,TRBJ1-1,.
TGTGCCAGCAGCGTAGCCGGGGGAGTAGGAGAGACCCAGTACTTC,CASSVAGGVGETQYF,.,TRBV9,TRBJ2-5,.
TGTGCCAGCAGCCCACGCGGACAGGATAGACAAGAGACCCAGTACTTC,CASSPRGQDRQETQYF,.,TRBV7-9,TRBJ2-5,TRBD1